Below are 8 T cell receptor beta chains sequenced from a single sample in a study of T-cell memory formation after mild COVID-19 (dated by TCRdb to about 2021). Library construction relied on 5' RACE. Sequencing took place on an Illumina NovaSeq 6000. TCRdb handled the public reads itself, with Q25 trimming in fastp and clone calling in MiXCR, and kept productive beta chains. A single entry per CDR3 protein holds the most common genes and DNA from its merged rows. The sample table contains over 350,000 distinct CDR3 sequences; only one count was recorded for 20% to 25% of them. The top ten clones comprise 7.5% to 10% of the sample. What was sequenced was PBMCs or a T cell subset sorted from them (not recorded which). The receptors stem from an adult woman who had mild COVID-19 (a few samples of this study predate the infection). The sample titles of this study are shuffled in the database, so cell type and time point are left out; the donor was told from shared clones.

This clonotype was detected a few times. The chain has TRBV5-5 and TRBJ1-5; no definite D call. Germline CDR1 SGHKS, CDR2 YYEKEE (reference sequence). Trimming stripped 2 bases from V and 0 bases from J, with 12 bases between. This CDR3 region has 16 residues. In DNA form, the CDR3 reads TGTGCCAGCAGCTTAAGTCCAGATATTAGCAATCAGCCCCAGCATTTT. This translates into CASSLSPDISNQPQHF.

In this sample, this clonotype turned up many times. This chain links TRBV5-1 with TRBJ2-5, with 11 bases matching TRBD2. This CDR3 spans 14 amino acids. V dropped 4 bases and J dropped 3; count of bases not matched to a gene: 2. Germline V gene data show CDR1 as SGHRS and CDR2 as YFSETQ. In DNA form, the CDR3 reads TGCGCCAGCAGCCCGGGACTAGCGGAAGAGACCCAGTACTTC. Translation: CASSPGLAEETQYF.

This clonotype was detected ten times or more. This chain connects TRBV5-4 to TRBJ2-7, with D uncertain. Trimming pared 4 bases from V and 6 bases from J, leaving 17 bases between. The CDR3 contains 14 residues. The germline V gene encodes CDR1 SGHNT and CDR2 YYREEE (reference sequence). Here the CDR3 DNA reads TGTGCCAGCAGCACCGACCTCCAGGAGAGCGAGCAGTACTTC. Protein product: CASSTDLQESEQYF.

The V and J genes are TRBV20-1 and TRBJ2-5; a weak D match, TRBD2 (5 bases). Germline CDR1 reads DFQATT; CDR2 reads SNEGSKA (reference sequence). This CDR3 contains 14 residues. The V gene lost 4 bases and the J gene lost 1 base, with 13 bases spanning the gap. In nucleotides, the CDR3 is TGCAGTGCTAACCCGAGGGCCAGCCAAGAGACCCAGTACTTC. Residues: CSANPRASQETQYF.

DNA for the CDR3: TGTGCCGGGAACAGCGGAACGAACACCGGGGAGCTGTTTTTT. This translates into CAGNSGTNTGELFF. This chain joins TRBV19 and TRBJ2-2, with D possibly being TRBD2 (5 bases). With 11 bases removed from V and 0 bases from J, the gap between germline ends came to 13 bases. CDR3 size: 14 residues. From germline, CDR1 is LNHDA and CDR2 SQIVND (reference sequence).

This clonotype has only a few counts. The V gene is TRBV20-1, the J gene TRBJ2-4; maybe TRBD1 (5 bases). Trimming took off 0 bases at V and 6 bases at J, with 18 bases between the two ends. The CDR3 consists of 16 residues. Germline assignment: CDR1 DFQATT and CDR2 SNEGSKA (reference sequence). This CDR3 reads CSARDSSGIRGNIQYF. DNA of the CDR3: TGCAGTGCTAGAGATTCATCAGGGATCCGAGGAAACATTCAGTACTTC.

The J gene is TRBJ1-1, the V gene TRBV7-9; D not resolved. V lost 3 bases, J lost 6 bases, and 11 bases lay in between. Germline V CDR1 and CDR2: SEHNR, FQNEAQ (reference sequence). The CDR3 runs 13 residues. Written as DNA, the CDR3 is TGTGCCAGCAGCTTGATTAGGGAGGCTGAAGCTTTCTTT. Its translation is CASSLIREAEAFF.

The CDR3 nucleotides read TGTGCCAGCAGCGCACAGGCAGATACGCAGTATTTT. Translating it yields CASSAQADTQYF. The chain has TRBV7-8 and TRBJ2-3; tentative D call: TRBD1 (5 bases). V was trimmed by 5 bases and J by 4 bases, leaving 7 bases between them. CDR3 length: 12 residues. CDR1 SGHVS and CDR2 FQNEAQ come from the germline V gene.